These 21 T cell receptor beta chains were all obtained from the same sample, sequenced in a study of blood T cell repertoires in COVID-19 (dated by TCRdb to the early 2020s). The library was obtained by the immunoSEQ multiplex PCR assay. This is the immuneACCESS table as TCRdb keeps it, with only in-frame sequences that have V and J called. A part of the clones is gone; compared with another copy, unresolved V genes explain less than half, and the rest is unexplained. The sample table lists about 150,000 clones, approximately 91% of them with a count of one. The ten largest clones take up around 2.5% of the sample. The source material was peripheral blood. These receptor sequences come from a woman aged 70 to 79 with acute or convalescent COVID-19.

The gene calls are TRBV2 and TRBJ2-3, with D perhaps TRBD2 (5 bases). V lost 2 bases, J lost 0 bases, and 12 bases lay in between. The CDR3 has 16 amino acids. Germline lookup yields CDR1 SNHLY and CDR2 FYNNEI. The CDR3 nucleotides are TGTGCCAGCAGTGAAACAGCAAGGACTAGCACAGATACGCAGTATTTT. It codes for CASSETARTSTDTQYF.

For the CDR3, the DNA is TGTGCCAGCAAACCGACCGGGGGCACAGATACGCAGTATTTT. Translating it yields CASKPTGGTDTQYF. The V call is TRBV27, the J call TRBJ2-3; possibly TRBD2 for D (5 bases). The CDR3 has 14 residues. CDR1 and CDR2 from the germline V gene are MNHEY and SMNVEV (reference sequence). Trimming removed 7 bases from V and 1 base from J, with 12 bases in between.

The chain is built from TRBV25-1 and TRBJ1-4; D remains unclear. Germline V gives CDR1 MGHDK, CDR2 SYGVNS. Trimming took 3 bases from V and 7 from J, leaving 12 bases between them. The CDR3 is 14 residues long. The CDR3 region has the DNA TGTGCCAGCAGTGATGCGGACTTTCGTGAAAAACTGTTTTTT. Its protein product is CASSDADFREKLFF.

There are a few counts of this clone. This chain links TRBV12-3 or TRBV12-4 with TRBJ2-7; D is uncertain. The CDR3 is 12 residues long. Between the trimmed V and J ends, which lost 3 bases and 3 bases, there was a span of 6 bases. CDR3: CASSLTLYEQYV. The CDR3, as DNA: TGTGCCAGCAGTTTGACACTCTACGAGCAGTACGTC.

This chain uses TRBV5-1 with TRBJ1-3, with TRBD1 matching 7 bases. CDR3 size: 14 residues. V lost 4 bases to trimming and J lost 1 base; unmatched junction nucleotides: 2. Germline-derived CDR1 and CDR2 are SGHRS and YFSETQ. The CDR3 DNA reads TGCGCCAGCAGCGTACAGGGGTCTGGAAACACCATATATTTT. It specifies CASSVQGSGNTIYF.

The chain employs TRBV5-8 and TRBJ2-2, with TRBD2 matching over 7 bases. Germline assignment: CDR1 SGHTS and CDR2 YDEGEE. V shed 3 bases, J shed 2 bases, and the junction held 7 bases outside the gene matches. The CDR3 has 16 residues. This CDR3 reads CASSYHRGVNTGELFF. CDR3 nucleotides: TGTGCCAGCAGCTACCATCGGGGGGTTAACACCGGGGAGCTGTTTTTT. Supplemented by reference TRBV5-8 and TRBJ2-2, the full variable domain reads EAGVTQSPTHLIKTRGQQATLRCSPISGHTSVYWYQQALGLGLQFLLWYDEGEERNRGNFPPRFSGRQFPNYSSELNVNALELEDSALYLCASSYHRGVNTGELFFGEGSRLTVL.

The chain couples TRBV30 to TRBJ1-2; 9 bases align to TRBD1. CDR1 is GTSNPN and CDR2 is SVGIG in the germline V gene (reference sequence). V gave up 2 bases and J gave up 4 bases; unmatched junction bases: 14. CDR3 length: 17 amino acids. The DNA of the CDR3 is TGTGCCTGGAGTTCGGTAGGAGGGAGGACAGGGGTCTATGGCTACACCTTC. Its translation: CAWSSVGGRTGVYGYTF. Full variable domain (rest looked up from reference TRBV30 and TRBJ1-2): SQTIHQWPATLVQPVGSPLSLECTVEGTSNPNLYWYRQAAGRGLQLLFYSVGIGQISSEVPQNLSASRPQDRQFILSSKKLLLSDSGFYLCAWSSVGGRTGVYGYTFGSGTRLTVV.

The rearrangement joins TRBV9 to TRBJ2-2, with D tentatively TRBD1 (5 bases). The CDR3 contains 15 residues. V lost 8 bases to trimming and J lost 0 bases, with 14 bases between them. CDR1 is SGDLS and CDR2 is YYNGEE in the germline V gene. The CDR3 nucleotides read TGTGCCAGTACAAACAGGTTCGCGAACACCGGGGAGCTGTTTTTT. It yields the protein CASTNRFANTGELFF.

The sample holds one count of this clone. The chain has TRBV13 and TRBJ1-3, with D hard to call. This CDR3 comprises 14 residues. Germline V lookup: CDR1 PRHDT, CDR2 FYEKMQ (reference sequence). Trimming took 0 bases from V and 0 from J, leaving 3 bases between them. The CDR3 here is CASSLGASGNTIYF. DNA for the CDR3: TGTGCCAGCAGCTTAGGGGCCTCTGGAAACACCATATATTTT.

This clone occurred a few times. J is TRBJ1-6 and V is TRBV7-6; D gene unclear. The V end lost 1 base, the J end lost 0 bases, and 4 bases lay between the germline ends. In germline, CDR1 is SGHVS, CDR2 FNYEAQ. The CDR3 runs to 15 residues. The CDR3 region is CASSLDSSYNSPLHF. The DNA of the CDR3 is TGTGCCAGCAGCTTAGACAGCTCCTATAATTCACCCCTCCACTTT.

The count of this clone is one. This rearrangement joins TRBV6-6 to TRBJ2-5, with D uncertain. The CDR3 sequence is 13 residues long. In germline, CDR1 is MNHNY, CDR2 SVGAGI (reference sequence). V was cut by 1 base and J by 4 bases, with 7 bases left in between. The CDR3 region has the DNA TGTGCCAGCAGTTACTTTCCGGGAGAGACCCAGTACTTC. Translation: CASSYFPGETQYF.

The chain joins TRBV27 to TRBJ2-3, with 7 bases fitting TRBD2. V dropped 2 bases and J dropped 2; count of bases not matched to a gene: 1. The CDR3 has 14 amino acids. CDR1 and CDR2 from the germline V gene are MNHEY and SMNVEV (reference sequence). In DNA form, the CDR3 reads TGTGCCAGCAGTTTAACTAGCGCCACAGATACGCAGTATTTT. Translation: CASSLTSATDTQYF.

The chain combines TRBV2 with TRBJ2-2, with 11 bases lining up with TRBD2. J gave up 6 bases and V 7 bases, and 7 bases lay outside the gene matches. Germline V lookup: CDR1 SNHLY, CDR2 FYNNEI. This CDR3 has 15 amino acids. The CDR3 loop is CASTRSGGGSGELFF. Written as DNA, the CDR3 is TGTGCCAGCACCCGTAGCGGGGGGGGATCCGGGGAGCTGTTTTTT. Together with reference TRBV2 and TRBJ2-2, the CDR3 gives the full variable domain: EPEVTQTPSHQVTQMGQEVILRCVPISNHLYFYWYRQILGQKVEFLVSFYNNEISEKSEIFDDQFSVERPDGSNFTLKIRSTKLEDSAMYFCASTRSGGGSGELFFGEGSRLTVL.

The CDR3 DNA follows: TGTGCCAGCAGTTTCGGGGGGACAGGGGGCCGTGAAAAACTGTTTTTT. Its protein is CASSFGGTGGREKLFF. This chain links TRBV27 with TRBJ1-4; 12 bases are shared with TRBD1. In germline, CDR1 is MNHEY, CDR2 SMNVEV (reference sequence). There are 16 residues in the CDR3. The junction had 6 bases not matched to a gene; V was cut back by 3 bases and J by 7 bases.

The rearrangement links TRBV6-1 to TRBJ2-4; TRBD2 matches at 7 bases. The CDR3 covers 15 residues. Germline V gene sequence: CDR1 MNHNS, CDR2 SASEGT. V shed 2 bases and J 9 bases; nucleotides not matched to a gene: 10. CDR3 loop: CASSESPSGVVIQYF. The CDR3 DNA reads as TGTGCCAGCAGTGAATCCCCCAGCGGGGTAGTCATTCAGTACTTC.

This chain uses TRBV28 with TRBJ2-1, with TRBD2 as a possible D gene (7 bases). The CDR3 contains 16 residues. Germline V gene data show CDR1 as MDHEN and CDR2 as SYDVKM. V gave up 6 bases and J gave up 5 bases, with 20 bases separating them. The CDR3 DNA sequence: TGTGCCAGCAGGGGCAGGGGCGGGGGCCTGAACAATGAGCAGTTCTTC. It specifies CASRGRGGGLNNEQFF.

V gene TRBV7-2 combines with J gene TRBJ2-5, with TRBD2 matching over 7 bases. Losses at the gene ends were 5 bases for V and 5 bases for J; bases not matched to a gene: 8. Germline V lookup: CDR1 SGHTA, CDR2 FQGNSA. The CDR3 contains 14 residues. Here the CDR3 reads CASSRPQGGETQYF. The CDR3, as DNA: TGTGCCAGCAGCCGTCCCCAGGGAGGGGAGACCCAGTACTTC.

V gene TRBV29-1 combines with J gene TRBJ2-7, with 7 bases fitting TRBD1. Trimming removed 1 base from V and 3 bases from J; junction bases left unmatched: 3. Germline loops: CDR1 SQVTM, CDR2 ANQGSEA. The CDR3 extends over 13 amino acids. In DNA, the CDR3 is TGCAGCGTTGAAGGGGACAGTCTCTACGAGCAGTACTTC. This codes for CSVEGDSLYEQYF.

The V gene is TRBV15, the J gene TRBJ1-3; D unresolved. The germline V gene encodes CDR1 LNHNV and CDR2 YYDKDF (reference sequence). This CDR3 spans 17 amino acids. With 0 bases removed from V and 0 bases from J, the gap between germline ends came to 12 bases. The DNA of the CDR3 is TGTGCCACCAGCAGAGATTCGGGGAGTCCCTCTGGAAACACCATATATTTT. Its protein is CATSRDSGSPSGNTIYF.

As to this clone: Germline and junction disagree at one end, which may indicate a read error. The chain recombines TRBV18 with TRBJ2-4, with 7 bases lining up with TRBD1. There are 12 residues in the CDR3. Per the germline V gene, CDR1 is KGHSH and CDR2 is LQKENI. The CDR3 DNA reads as TGTGCCAGCTCACCCACAGGGGCCCCCGCCCACTTC. Its protein product is CASSPTGAPAHF.

This chain connects TRBV19 to TRBJ1-3; weak D call: TRBD1 (6 bases). The CDR3 runs to 14 residues. V lost 7 bases, J lost 0 bases, and 10 bases lay in between. CDR1 is LNHDA and CDR2 is SQIVND in the germline V gene (reference sequence). CDR3: CASKEQGSGNTIYF. CDR3 nucleotides: TGTGCCAGTAAGGAACAGGGCTCTGGAAACACCATATATTTT.